This is a list of T cell receptor beta chains from one sample in a study of breast tumors, draining lymph nodes, adjacent tissues. Using its own MiXCR run on the multiplex PCR reads, TCRdb lists one record per CDR3 protein. The profile shows some 97,000 distinct CDR3 sequences, 21% of them singletons. Sequences were obtained from axillary lymph node tissue. These receptors were collected from a female donor with breast cancer. Some clones in this sample may be carry-over from other donors' samples. CDR3s include the opening cysteine and the closing phenylalanine or tryptophan. A D gene is named only where the DNA matches it firmly. Rows may omit the clone size; those that give it use once, few, many or a size class.

size	V	D	J	CDR3	DNA
few	TRBV5-1	.	TRBJ2-3	CASSAALHLTDTQYF	TGCGCCAGCAGCGCGGCATTGCACCTCACAGATACGCAGTATTTT
many	TRBV5-5	.	TRBJ2-7	CASSPRLLGYEQYF	TGTGCCAGCAGCCCTCGGCTATTGGGGTACGAGCAGTACTTC
.	TRBV10-1	.	TRBJ1-4	CASRGSPGEKLFF	TGCGCCAGCAGAGGTTCTCCGGGGGAAAAACTGTTTTTT
many	TRBV5-1	TRBD1	TRBJ2-3	CASSSAGQGIGTDTQYF	TGCGCCAGCAGCTCGGCCGGACAGGGAATAGGCACAGATACGCAGTATTTT
.	TRBV27	TRBD2	TRBJ2-7	CASSLFPSGKSYEQYF	TGTGCCAGCAGTTTATTTCCCAGCGGGAAAAGCTACGAGCAGTACTTC
many	TRBV5-1	TRBD2	TRBJ2-3	CASSLVSGGASLFPDTQYF	TGCGCCAGCAGCTTGGTTAGCGGGGGGGCCTCCCTCTTCCCAGATACGCAGTATTTT
many	TRBV2	TRBD1	TRBJ1-5	CASSPRQGFFQPQHF	TGTGCCAGCAGTCCGAGACAGGGTTTCTTTCAGCCCCAGCATTTT
many	TRBV5-6	.	TRBJ2-7	CASSLALNSYEQYF	TGTGCCAGCAGCTTGGCACTCAACTCCTACGAGCAGTACTTC
many	TRBV4-1	TRBD2	TRBJ2-3	CASSQDGLAGGADTQYF	TGCGCCAGCAGCCAAGATGGGCTAGCGGGAGGAGCGGATACGCAGTATTTT
few	TRBV11-2	.	TRBJ1-4	CASSLAPNEKLFF	TGTGCCAGCAGCTTAGCCCCAAATGAAAAACTGTTTTTT
many	TRBV5-6	.	TRBJ2-3	CASSFRQTSTDTQYF	TGTGCCAGCAGCTTTAGGCAGACTAGCACAGATACGCAGTATTTT
many	TRBV6-4	TRBD1	TRBJ1-6	CASSVSGTGGTPLHF	TGTGCCAGCAGTGTCTCCGGGACAGGGGGGACACCCCTCCACTTT
.	TRBV10-1	TRBD1	TRBJ1-1	CASREGANTEAFF	TGCGCCAGCAGGGAGGGGGCCAACACTGAAGCTTTCTTT
.	TRBV6-2/TRBV6-3	TRBD1	TRBJ1-2	CASSTTGSNYGYTF	TGTGCCAGCAGTACGACAGGGTCGAACTATGGCTACACCTTC
many	TRBV19	TRBD2	TRBJ2-1	CATTGRSAYNEQFF	TGTGCCACCACCGGGAGGTCGGCCTACAATGAGCAGTTCTTC
many	TRBV3-1	TRBD2	TRBJ2-3	CASSQDGILADRDTQYF	TGTGCCAGCAGCCAAGATGGTATCCTAGCGGACCGAGATACGCAGTATTTT
.	TRBV7-9	TRBD1	TRBJ1-2	CAGSESDLGQGTNYGYTF	TGTGCCGGCAGCGAGAGTGATTTAGGACAGGGGACTAACTATGGCTACACCTTC
.	TRBV6-5	.	TRBJ2-7	CASSIDRKLSSYERYF	TGTGCCAGCAGCATAGACAGGAAGCTAAGCTCCTACGAGCGGTACTTC
.	TRBV6-5	.	TRBJ1-4	CANSRGTTEEEKLFF	TGTGCCAACAGTAGAGGGACAACCGAGGAGGAAAAACTGTTTTTT
many	TRBV20-1	TRBD1	TRBJ2-1	CSARDGDRGLNEQFF	TGCAGTGCTAGAGATGGAGACAGGGGGCTCAATGAGCAGTTCTTC
many	TRBV16	.	TRBJ2-1	CASSQAGAYNEQFF	TGTGCCAGCAGCCAAGCAGGGGCATACAATGAGCAGTTCTTC
many	TRBV4-1	.	TRBJ1-2	CASSSMGGDYGYTF	TGCGCCAGCAGCTCCATGGGAGGCGACTATGGCTACACCTTC
many	TRBV30	.	TRBJ1-6	CAWSVLDRNNSPLHF	TGTGCCTGGAGTGTACTCGACAGAAATAATTCACCCCTCCACTTT
many	TRBV7-2	.	TRBJ2-1	CASSLARGAYNEQFF	TGTGCCAGCAGCTTAGCCCGGGGGGCGTACAATGAGCAGTTCTTC
many	TRBV2	TRBD2	TRBJ2-3	CASSARGGVADTQYF	TGTGCCAGCAGCGCGCGGGGGGGAGTCGCAGATACGCAGTATTTT
many	TRBV4-2	TRBD1	TRBJ1-4	CASSLDRLNEKLFF	TGTGCCAGCAGCCTGGACAGGCTTAATGAAAAACTGTTTTTT
many	TRBV20-1	TRBD2	TRBJ2-2	CSARDLAGGPDTGELFF	TGCAGTGCTAGAGACTTAGCGGGAGGGCCGGACACCGGGGAGCTGTTTTTT
many	TRBV20-1	.	TRBJ2-5	CSYRVHQETQYF	TGCAGCTACAGGGTACACCAAGAGACCCAGTACTTC
.	TRBV10-3	.	TRBJ1-5	CAISESPRPGDQPQHF	TGTGCCATCAGTGAGTCTCCCAGGCCCGGCGATCAGCCCCAGCATTTT
.	TRBV20-1	.	TRBJ2-1	CSARDSVLNSYNGQFF	TGCAGTGCTAGAGATTCGGTCTTGAACTCCTACAATGGGCAGTTCTTC
many	TRBV5-6	TRBD1	TRBJ2-7	CASSRPGQGGSYEQYF	TGTGCCAGCAGCCGCCCGGGACAGGGGGGGTCCTACGAGCAGTACTTC
many	TRBV4-1	.	TRBJ2-7	CASSQSTGTSDEQYF	TGCGCCAGCAGCCAATCGACAGGTACCTCCGACGAGCAGTACTTC
.	TRBV5-4	.	TRBJ2-3	CASSLEAWTGDSTDTQYF	TGTGCCAGCAGCTTGGAGGCGTGGACGGGGGATAGCACAGATACGCAGTATTTT
many	TRBV4-1	.	TRBJ1-6	CASSQGAGDSPLHF	TGCGCCAGCAGCCAGGGGGCAGGGGATTCACCCCTCCACTTT
many	TRBV10-3	.	TRBJ2-3	CAIGESGVASF	TGTGCCATCGGAGAAAGCGGCGTTGCTTCTTTT
many	TRBV11-2	.	TRBJ2-1	CASSSTQAYNEQFF	TGTGCCAGCAGCTCTACTCAAGCCTACAATGAGCAGTTCTTC
many	TRBV6-6	.	TRBJ2-5	CAVRGAGIRKETQYF	TGTGCCGTGAGGGGAGCAGGAATAAGGAAAGAGACCCAGTACTTC
many	TRBV19	.	TRBJ1-5	CASRNQDRENQPQHF	TGTGCCAGTAGAAACCAGGACCGTGAAAATCAGCCCCAGCATTTT